A single sample gave rise to the 25 T cell receptor beta chains below, sequenced in a study of tumor-infiltrating lymphocytes in primary liver carcinoma. Total RNA and DNA came together from approximately 20-30 mg of bulk tissue without cell sorting. A constant-region primer primed TCR beta cDNA synthesis from 400 to 550 ng of total RNA. Three nested multiplex PCR rounds, a slightly modified ARM-PCR method, built the TCR beta libraries. Investigators reported that the first two PCR rounds, at roughly 10 cycles each, used TRBV1-TRBV30 forward primers with a C-beta reverse primer. TCRdb re-analysed the multiplex PCR reads in MiXCR, keeping a single row per CDR3 protein. The sample shows more than 100,000 distinct CDR3 sequences, roughly three fifths of them seen only once. What was sequenced was liver tumor tissue from sampling region 1. Subset specified: tumor region T1, superior pole. All receptors derive from a woman aged 60-75 years with primary liver carcinoma and hepatitis B virus infection.

This clonotype was picked up a small number of times. V gene TRBV10-3 combines with J gene TRBJ2-3; TRBD2 agrees at 14 bases. This CDR3 is 15 amino acids long. Germline V lookup: CDR1 ENHRY, CDR2 SYGVKD. The V gene end was trimmed by 6 bases and the J gene end by 6 bases; junction bases not matched to a gene: 5. In DNA form, the CDR3 reads TGTGCCATCAGGACTAGCGGGAGGGCCTGGGATACGCAGTATTTT. This encodes CAIRTSGRAWDTQYF.

As to this clonotype: Given the absence of the conserved phenylalanine or tryptophan at the CDR3 end, a read error is likely. V is TRBV11-2 and J is TRBJ2-5, with D possibly TRBD2 on 5 matching bases. Germline CDR1 is SGHAT and CDR2 is FQNNGV. The CDR3 runs 13 residues. CDR3 bases: TGTGCGAGCAGCTTAGCTAGTGGAGGGACCCAGTACTCC. Translation gives CASSLASGGTQYS.

As for this clonotype: No conserved phenylalanine or tryptophan ends this CDR3, so it is likely a read error. The DNA is omitted, as the CDR3 cannot be located on it reliably, and the CDR3 follows TCRdb's listing. The V gene is TRBV11-2, the J gene TRBJ2-5; no check of the table's D call, TRBD1, against the DNA was made. A total of 13 residues make up the CDR3, ends included. Germline values: CDR1 SGHAT, CDR2 FQNNGV. The CDR3: CASSLHIGDREYI.

As regards this clonotype: Without the conserved terminal phenylalanine or tryptophan, this CDR3 likely stems from a read error. The chain links TRBV11-3 to TRBJ1-1; 7 nucleotides align to TRBD1. V shed 7 bases, J shed 10 bases, and the junction held 12 bases outside the gene matches. The CDR3 consists of 13 residues. From germline, CDR1 is SGHNT and CDR2 YENEEA. CDR3 amino acids: CASISIGTEVAFS. As DNA, the CDR3 is TGTGCCAGCATCTCAATTGGGACAGAAGTAGCTTTCTCT.

This clonotype was seen only once. The germline gene is not matched at one end of the junction; a read error may be the cause. The gene calls are TRBV11-2 and TRBJ2-1; maybe TRBD2 (5 bases). The CDR3 has 12 residues. Germline V gene data show CDR1 as SGHAT and CDR2 as FQNNGV. CDR3 nucleotide sequence: TGTGCTAGCAGCTCCCCTGTGGAGGTTCGGATCTTC. Protein product: CASSSPVEVRIF.

In regard to this clonotype: One end of the junction fails to match germline, which may point to a read error. The chain has TRBV11-2 and TRBJ2-1, with D unclear. This CDR3 is built from 16 residues. The V gene's germline CDR1 is SGHAT and CDR2 FQNNGV. As DNA, the CDR3 is TGTGCCAGCAGCCCCCGGGCCCCGAGCTCCTACTATGAGCAGTTCTTC. Its translation: CASSPRAPSSYYEQFF.

On this clonotype itself: A clone one base away is much larger, so this may be a read error. Given the absence of the conserved phenylalanine or tryptophan at the CDR3 end, a read error is likely. Here the CDR3 reads CASSTGAPMNTEAFI. For the CDR3, the DNA is TGTGCCAGCAGTACAGGGGCACCGATGAACACTGAAGCTTTCATT. This rearrangement joins TRBV12-3 or TRBV12-4 to TRBJ1-1; TRBD1 matches 7 bases. CDR3 length equals 15 residues. J was trimmed by 0 bases and V by 5 bases; bases with no gene match: 6.

Details on this clonotype: This may come from a read error, since a much larger clone is one base off. The chain is built from TRBV6-1 and TRBJ2-3; TRBD2 agrees at 8 bases. Germline trimming cut 5 bases from V and 5 bases from J; bases unmatched to any gene: 6. The CDR3 length is 14 residues. The V gene's germline CDR1 is MNHNS and CDR2 SASEGT. The CDR3 spells CASSHGLAGDTQYF. In DNA form, the CDR3 reads TGTGCCAGCAGTCACGGACTAGCTGGAGATACGCAGTATTTT.

This clonotype was seen many times. The chain has TRBV6-2 or TRBV6-3 and TRBJ1-1; D call uncertain. V dropped 7 bases and J dropped 0 bases, with 3 bases sitting between them. The CDR3 runs 11 residues. Looked up from germline, CDR1 is MNHEY and CDR2 is SVGEGT. DNA for the CDR3: TGTGCCAGCATGGTGAACACTGAAGCTTTCTTT. It is translated as CASMVNTEAFF.

V is TRBV5-1 and J is TRBJ2-1; 7 bases align to TRBD2. Germline V gene data show CDR1 as SGHRS and CDR2 as YFSETQ. The length of the CDR3 is 17 residues. The V gene end was trimmed by 2 bases and the J gene end by 2 bases; junction bases not matched to a gene: 10. The CDR3 loop is CASSFRGVGGTYNEQFF. CDR3 in DNA: TGCGCCAGCAGCTTCCGGGGGGTGGGAGGGACCTACAATGAGCAGTTCTTC. Complete variable domain (other parts from reference TRBV5-1 and TRBJ2-1): KAGVTQTPRYLIKTRGQQVTLSCSPISGHRSVSWYQQTPGQGLQFLFEYFSETQRNKGNFPGRFSGRQFSNSRSEMNVSTLELGDSALYLCASSFRGVGGTYNEQFFGPGTRLTVL.

For this clonotype: Sequence at one end of the junction differs from germline and may be a read error. The V gene is TRBV12-3 or TRBV12-4, the J gene TRBJ1-4, with 7 bases identical to TRBD1. CDR3 size: 16 residues. The CDR3: CASSLSFGTANENLFF. CDR3 in DNA: TGTGCCAGCAGTTTGTCATTTGGGACAGCTAATGAAAACCTGTTTTTT.

For this clonotype: A much larger clone differs from this one at a single base, so this may be a read error. The CDR3 end shows no conserved phenylalanine or tryptophan, and so a read error is likely. The chain combines TRBV12-3 or TRBV12-4 with TRBJ1-1; possible D gene TRBD1, 5 bases. CDR3 length equals 15 residues. V was pared by 2 bases and J by 5 bases, with 15 bases between. For the CDR3, the DNA is TGTGCCAGCAGTTTACACAGGACCCTCGGGACTGAAGCTTTCCTT. As protein: CASSLHRTLGTEAFL.

Remarks on this clonotype: A read error is possible here, since a much larger clone lies one base away. The chain couples TRBV6-1 to TRBJ2-7; D is possibly TRBD1 or TRBD2 (5 bases each). Germline-derived CDR1 and CDR2 are MNHNS and SASEGT. CDR3 length: 15 residues. The CDR3: CASGTEAGQTYDQYF. For the CDR3, the DNA is TGTGCCAGCGGTACGGAGGCCGGACAAACCTACGACCAGTACTTC.

Of note for this clonotype: A read error may produce the germline difference seen at one junction end. The chain combines TRBV11-2 with TRBJ2-3; no reliable D call. The CDR3 runs to 13 residues. Per the germline V gene, CDR1 is SGHAT and CDR2 is FQNNGV. CDR3 sequence reads: CASSLDLGDTQYF. The CDR3 region has the DNA TGTGCTAGCAGCTTAGATCTAGGAGATACGCAATATTTT.

About this clonotype itself: This may arise from a read error, as a much more abundant clone is one base away. This rearrangement joins TRBV5-4 to TRBJ1-4; no clear D gene. V gave up 7 bases and J gave up 10 bases, with 14 bases separating them. The CDR3 extends over 12 amino acids. Germline CDR1 reads SGHNT; CDR2 reads YYREEE (reference sequence). CDR3 protein: CASGRELGKLFF. The CDR3 DNA reads as TGTGCCAGCGGCCGAGAGTTGGGAAAACTGTTTTTT.

This clonotype was recorded many times. This sequence joins TRBV7-9 and TRBJ2-3; D is unclear. The CDR3 contains 15 residues. Between the trimmed V and J ends, which lost 1 base and 6 bases, there was a span of 14 bases. In germline, CDR1 is SEHNR, CDR2 FQNEAQ (reference sequence). CDR3 DNA: TGTGCCAGCAGCTTAGTACTGGGCAGCAGGGATACGCAGTATTTT. Its translation: CASSLVLGSRDTQYF.

The chain uses TRBV4-1 and TRBJ2-3; D could derive from TRBD1 or TRBD2 (5 bases each). The CDR3 spans 14 residues. Trimming shortened V by 2 bases and J by 11 bases, and 17 bases separated the two germline ends. Germline-derived CDR1 and CDR2 are MGHRA and YSYEKL. Here the CDR3 DNA reads TGCGCCAGCAGCCAAACTAGGGGCTCGAATATGCAGTATTTT. Translation gives CASSQTRGSNMQYF.

Remarks on this clonotype: The junction differs from germline at one of its ends, possibly a read error. This rearrangement joins TRBV5-1 to TRBJ2-5, with 7 bases matching TRBD2. The germline V gene encodes CDR1 SGHRS and CDR2 YFSETQ. The CDR3 length is 16 residues. The CDR3 coding sequence is TGCTCCAGCAGCTTGTCCCCTAGCGGAGATCAAGATACCCAGTACTTC. Amino acids: CSSSLSPSGDQDTQYF.

This chain links TRBV11-2 with TRBJ2-3; 9 bases agree with TRBD2. The ends lost 1 base at V and 5 bases at J; junction bases unmatched: 16. Germline V lookup: CDR1 SGHAT, CDR2 FQNNGV. CDR3 length: 19 residues. Here the CDR3 DNA reads TGTGCCAGCAGCTTAGTCGGCGGGAGGGGATATTCTGACATAGATACGCAGTATTTT. Its translation is CASSLVGGRGYSDIDTQYF. Variable domain in full (rest from reference TRBV11-2 and TRBJ2-3): EAGVAQSPRYKIIEKRQSVAFWCNPISGHATLYWYQQILGQGPKLLIQFQNNGVVDDSQLPKDRFSAERLKGVDSTLKIQPAKLEDSAVYLCASSLVGGRGYSDIDTQYFGPGTRLTVL.

Turning to this clonotype: Just one base apart from a much larger clone, this may be a read error. V gene TRBV7-8 combines with J gene TRBJ1-1; D gene uncertain. Per germline, CDR1 SGHVS and CDR2 FQNEAQ. This CDR3 has 13 amino acids. CDR3 in DNA: TGTGACAGCAGCTTAGAGCAACGGACTGAAGCTTTCTTT. Amino acid sequence: CDSSLEQRTEAFF. The full variable domain, its missing parts supplied by reference TRBV7-8 and TRBJ1-1, is GAGVSQSPRYKVAKRGQDVALRCDPISGHVSLFWYQQALGQGPEFLTYFQNEAQLDKSGLPSDRFFAERPEGSVSTLKIQRTQQEDSAVYLCDSSLEQRTEAFFGQGTRLTVV.

This clonotype was recorded only once. It may be a read error: a sequence one base away is much more abundant. The genes are TRBV12-5 and TRBJ2-7; TRBD1 matches at 7 bases. The CDR3 totals 13 residues. V shed 7 bases and J 2 bases; nucleotides not matched to a gene: 5. Per the germline V gene, CDR1 is LGHNT and CDR2 is FRNRAP. The CDR3 sequence is CASALDRTYEQYF. The CDR3 DNA reads as TGTGCTAGTGCCCTGGACAGGACCTACGAGCAGTACTTC.

At least ten counts were recorded for this clonotype. The genes are TRBV6-2 or TRBV6-3 and TRBJ2-6; D uncertain. V was clipped by 8 bases and J by 6 bases, with 14 bases between them. The CDR3 is 14 amino acids. Germline lookup yields CDR1 MNHEY and CDR2 SVGEGT. In nucleotides, the CDR3 is TGTGCCAGCGCCCCTTTACCTCCGGCCAACGTCCTGACTTTC. It is translated as CASAPLPPANVLTF.

The gene calls are TRBV11-3 and TRBJ2-1, with 8 bases lining up with TRBD2. The CDR3 runs to 15 residues. J was trimmed by 7 bases and V by 6 bases; bases with no gene match: 11. The germline V gene has CDR1 SGHNT and CDR2 YENEEA. Here the CDR3 reads CASRLRGSGNNEQFF. In nucleotides, the CDR3 is TGTGCCAGCAGGCTTCGGGGTAGCGGGAATAATGAGCAGTTCTTC.

The chain recombines TRBV28 with TRBJ1-5; weak D call: TRBD1 (5 bases). V gave up 3 bases and J gave up 2 bases, with 17 bases separating them. CDR3 length equals 17 residues. Germline assignment: CDR1 MDHEN and CDR2 SYDVKM. CDR3 sequence: CASSLRGPRTGNQPQHF. CDR3 in DNA: TGTGCCAGCAGTTTGAGGGGTCCCAGGACGGGCAATCAGCCCCAGCATTTT.

A word on this clonotype: A junction boundary mismatches the germline segment, possibly from a read error. The chain joins TRBV11-2 to TRBJ1-3; D not resolved. The CDR3 is made up of 15 amino acids. Germline loops: CDR1 SGHAT, CDR2 FQNNGV. The CDR3 protein is CTSSSDPGPQSTIYF. The CDR3 DNA reads as TGTACCAGCAGCTCAGATCCCGGACCGCAAAGCACCATATATTTT.